Below are 17 T cell receptor beta chains sequenced from a single sample in a study of PD-L1 blockade in urothelial cancer (dated by TCRdb to the late 2010s). The library relied on the immunoSEQ multiplex PCR assay. TCRdb took this table from immuneACCESS and kept in-frame rearrangements with V and J called. Such tables lack part of the clones; where checked against another copy, unresolved V genes explain under half of the gap, and the rest is unexplained. This sample has 20,000 to 25,000 clones in its table, and around 89% of those were observed once. The top ten hold about 15% of the sample. The specimen was PBMCs, collected around atezolizumab (anti-PD-L1) treatment. Every receptor here comes from a woman aged 55-70 years with urothelial cancer.

The chain links TRBV19 to TRBJ1-5; 11 bases match TRBD1. CDR1 is LNHDA and CDR2 is SQIVND in the germline V gene (reference sequence). The CDR3 has 16 amino acids. Germline trimming cut 2 bases from V and 7 bases from J; bases unmatched to any gene: 7. This CDR3 is CASSIPGQGARQPQHF. The CDR3 coding sequence is TGTGCCAGTAGTATACCCGGACAGGGGGCAAGGCAGCCCCAGCATTTT.

The rearrangement links TRBV28 to TRBJ1-4; D perhaps matches TRBD1 (5 bases). The V gene's germline CDR1 is MDHEN and CDR2 SYDVKM. This CDR3 comprises 11 residues. V lost 7 bases and J 13 bases, leaving 13 bases between the germline ends. This chain's CDR3 is CASTGGGRLFF. CDR3 coding DNA: TGTGCCAGCACGGGGGGGGGTAGACTGTTTTTT. Based on the CDR3 plus reference TRBV28 and TRBJ1-4, the full variable domain is DVKVTQSSRYLVKRTGEKVFLECVQDMDHENMFWYRQDPGLGLRLIYFSYDVKMKEKGDIPEGYSVSREKKERFSLILESASTNQTSMYLCASTGGGRLFFGSGTQLSVL.

The count of this clone is one. The V and J genes are TRBV5-4 and TRBJ2-1; 12 nucleotides align to TRBD2. Germline CDR1 SGHNT, CDR2 YYREEE (reference sequence). Losses at the gene ends were 0 bases for V and 2 bases for J; bases not matched to a gene: 3. The CDR3 is made up of 17 amino acids. CDR3 region: CASSLDPSGRAYNEQFF. In nucleotides, the CDR3 is TGTGCCAGCAGCTTGGATCCTAGCGGGAGGGCCTACAATGAGCAGTTCTTC. The full variable domain, its missing parts supplied by reference TRBV5-4 and TRBJ2-1, is ETGVTQSPTHLIKTRGQQVTLRCSSQSGHNTVSWYQQALGQGPQFIFQYYREEENGRGNFPPRFSGLQFPNYSSELNVNALELDDSALYLCASSLDPSGRAYNEQFFGPGTRLTVL.

The chain combines TRBV5-1 with TRBJ1-2; the match to TRBD1 covers 8 bases. CDR1 is SGHRS, CDR2 YFSETQ, per germline. This CDR3 contains 16 residues. J gave up 3 bases and V 0 bases, and 7 bases lay outside the gene matches. CDR3 DNA sequence: TGCGCCAGCAGCTTGGGGACAGGGCACCTGGACTATGGCTACACCTTC. Amino acids: CASSLGTGHLDYGYTF.

This chain links TRBV5-6 with TRBJ1-2, with TRBD1 as a possible D gene (6 bases). The germline V gene encodes CDR1 SGHDT and CDR2 YYEEEE. The CDR3 extends over 14 amino acids. Trimming shortened V by 4 bases and J by 6 bases, and 16 bases separated the two germline ends. The CDR3 DNA reads TGTGCCAGCAGCACAAGCAACAGGGACCATGGCTACACCTTC. Its translation is CASSTSNRDHGYTF.

CDR3: CASSQDRGRRNEKLFF. The CDR3 DNA sequence: TGCGCCAGCAGCCAAGATCGAGGCAGGAGGAATGAAAAACTGTTTTTT. V and J are TRBV4-3 and TRBJ1-4, with D uncertain. With 0 bases removed from V and 5 bases from J, the gap between germline ends came to 13 bases. CDR1 LGHNA and CDR2 YSLEER come from the germline V gene. The CDR3 consists of 16 residues.

The rearrangement links TRBV6-6 to TRBJ2-7; possibly TRBD1 for D (7 bases). Trimming shortened V by 4 bases and J by 2 bases, and 15 bases separated the two germline ends. The germline V gene encodes CDR1 MNHNY and CDR2 SVGAGI (reference sequence). This CDR3 comprises 15 residues. For the CDR3, the DNA is TGTGCCAGCAGTTCCACAGGGGAGGTAGCCTACGAGCAGTACTTC. It yields the protein CASSSTGEVAYEQYF.

The V call is TRBV10-3, the J call TRBJ2-5; possible D gene TRBD2, 6 bases. Germline values: CDR1 ENHRY, CDR2 SYGVKD. Trimming pared 4 bases from V and 5 bases from J, leaving 8 bases between. The CDR3 runs to 12 residues. The DNA for the CDR3 is TGTGCCATCAGTGGACTAGACGAGACCCAGTACTTC. Its translation is CAISGLDETQYF.

The V and J genes are TRBV27 and TRBJ1-1; no clear D gene. CDR3 size: 13 residues. The germline CDR1 and CDR2 sequences are MNHEY and SMNVEV (reference sequence). With 10 bases removed from V and 4 bases from J, the gap between germline ends came to 16 bases. DNA for the CDR3: TGTGCCACCCTCAAACCGGGAAGCACTGAAGCTTTCTTT. It translates to CATLKPGSTEAFF.

The chain employs TRBV5-1 and TRBJ1-2; 10 nucleotides line up with TRBD1. V lost 4 bases, J lost 7 bases, and 13 bases stayed unmatched. Germline V gene sequence: CDR1 SGHRS, CDR2 YFSETQ. The CDR3 sequence is 16 residues long. The CDR3 here is CASSTGYGTGVFGYTF. DNA of the CDR3: TGCGCCAGCAGCACCGGCTACGGGACAGGGGTTTTTGGCTACACCTTC.

The V gene is TRBV7-2, the J gene TRBJ1-5; TRBD1 matches 9 bases. The V segment lost 5 bases and the J segment 1 base; nucleotides outside the gene matches: 9. Germline V gives CDR1 SGHTA, CDR2 FQGNSA. This CDR3 has 17 amino acids. DNA of the CDR3: TGTGCCAGCAGCAGAGACAGGGGGGGTTCGAGCAATCAGCCCCAGCATTTT. Amino acid sequence: CASSRDRGGSSNQPQHF.

The chain recombines TRBV7-2 with TRBJ1-1; 9 bases are a match to TRBD1. CDR1 is SGHTA and CDR2 is FQGNSA in the germline V gene. The CDR3 is made up of 15 amino acids. Germline trimming cut 5 bases from V and 0 bases from J; bases unmatched to any gene: 4. The CDR3 region is CASSPTGGVNTEAFF. The DNA for the CDR3 is TGTGCCAGCAGCCCAACAGGGGGCGTGAACACTGAAGCTTTCTTT.

V gene TRBV7-8 combines with J gene TRBJ2-3, with D possibly TRBD1 on 6 matching bases. The CDR3 sequence is 18 residues long. The V end was cut by 1 base, the J end by 2 bases, with 19 bases between. Per germline, CDR1 SGHVS and CDR2 FQNEAQ. CDR3 region: CASSLDSTGFGNTDTQYF. The DNA for the CDR3 is TGTGCCAGCAGCTTAGACTCAACAGGGTTTGGGAACACAGATACGCAGTATTTT.

The sample holds one count of this clone. The rearrangement joins TRBV7-9 to TRBJ2-1, with 12 bases aligning to TRBD2. Trimming cost V 1 base and J 9 bases; bases outside gene matches: 4. The germline gives CDR1 SEHNR, CDR2 FQNEAQ (reference sequence). CDR3 size: 15 residues. For the CDR3, the DNA is TGTGCCAGCAGCTTAGGACTAGCGGGAGTGGGTGAGCAGTTCTTC. Protein product: CASSLGLAGVGEQFF.

As regards this clone: Compared with germline, one end of the junction differs, possibly owing to a read error. V gene TRBV28 combines with J gene TRBJ2-4, with TRBD2 identical over 8 bases. This CDR3 has 16 amino acids. Germline CDR1 MDHEN, CDR2 SYDVKM. CDR3: CASSAWIYPNPGLGKF. Written as DNA, the CDR3 is TGTGCCAGCAGTGCGTGGATTTACCCGAATCCGGGACTAGGGAAGTTC.

This chain joins TRBV4-3 and TRBJ1-2; D may be TRBD1 (5 bases). The germline gives CDR1 LGHNA, CDR2 YSLEER. The CDR3 has 14 residues. Trimming left V 1 base short and J 1 base short, with 7 bases between. CDR3 amino acids: CASSQGGGNYGYTF. CDR3 nucleotide sequence: TGCGCCAGCAGCCAAGGGGGGGGTAACTATGGCTACACCTTC.

The genes are TRBV6-5 and TRBJ1-5; 10 bases agree with TRBD1. This CDR3 spans 15 amino acids. Germline loops: CDR1 MNHEY, CDR2 SVGAGI. V gave up 5 bases and J gave up 0 bases; unmatched junction bases: 1. DNA of the CDR3: TGTGCCAGCAGTGGGACAGGGGTTAGCAATCAGCCCCAGCATTTT. Translation: CASSGTGVSNQPQHF.